Following are 20 T cell receptor beta chains from one sample sequenced in a study of blood T cell repertoires in COVID-19. Clones were sequenced by immunoSEQ multiplex PCR, and TCRdb holds only the in-frame ones, with some missing. The data contain about 160,000 clones, approximately 80% of them singletons. Sequencing used peripheral blood. The receptor set was obtained from a man between 65 and 85 years old with acute or convalescent COVID-19.

The rearrangement joins TRBV28 to TRBJ1-3; D is unresolved. Germline V gene data show CDR1 as MDHEN and CDR2 as SYDVKM. Trimming took 6 bases from V and 5 from J, leaving 14 bases between them. The length of the CDR3 is 14 residues. This CDR3 is CASSRSGNRNTIYF. The CDR3 DNA sequence: TGTGCCAGCAGCCGTTCGGGGAATAGAAACACCATATATTTT. Combining the CDR3 with reference TRBV28 and TRBJ1-3 gives the whole variable domain DVKVTQSSRYLVKRTGEKVFLECVQDMDHENMFWYRQDPGLGLRLIYFSYDVKMKEKGDIPEGYSVSREKKERFSLILESASTNQTSMYLCASSRSGNRNTIYFGEGSWLTVV.

This clone was observed once. V and J are TRBV28 and TRBJ1-2; TRBD1 might be the D (6 bases). This CDR3 spans 13 amino acids. Trimming cost V 2 bases and J 8 bases, with 12 bases left between them. Germline V gives CDR1 MDHEN, CDR2 SYDVKM. The CDR3 bases are TGTGCCAGCAGTTTACCGGGACAACGAGGCTACACCTTC. It is translated as CASSLPGQRGYTF.

The chain joins TRBV10-3 to TRBJ2-1; 9 positions agree with TRBD2. Germline V gene sequence: CDR1 ENHRY, CDR2 SYGVKD. Unmatched junction bases numbered 12, after V lost 6 bases and J lost 3 bases. The CDR3 extends over 17 amino acids. CDR3 residues: CAISPGLANRGYNEQFF. As DNA, the CDR3 is TGTGCCATCAGCCCCGGACTAGCGAATCGGGGCTACAATGAGCAGTTCTTC.

The chain has TRBV6-6 and TRBJ1-5; TRBD1 aligns across 8 bases. J lost 7 bases, V lost 6 bases, and 5 bases had no gene match. CDR1 MNHNY and CDR2 SVGAGI come from the germline V gene (reference sequence). This CDR3 has 13 amino acids. CDR3 residues: CASRPGQGQPQHF. The CDR3 DNA is TGTGCCAGCAGACCCGGACAGGGCCAGCCCCAGCATTTT.

This chain joins TRBV19 and TRBJ2-1, with 10 bases fitting TRBD2. The germline V gene encodes CDR1 LNHDA and CDR2 SQIVND (reference sequence). Trimming removed 3 bases from V and 4 bases from J; junction bases left unmatched: 0. The CDR3 is 14 residues long. For the CDR3, the DNA is TGTGCCAGTAGTATGGGACTAGCGTACAATGAGCAGTTCTTC. Translating gives CASSMGLAYNEQFF.

V usage is TRBV7-9 and J usage is TRBJ2-5; 9 bases are a match to TRBD1. This CDR3 comprises 14 residues. The germline CDR1 and CDR2 sequences are SEHNR and FQNEAQ (reference sequence). Trimming cost V 5 bases and J 3 bases; bases outside gene matches: 4. In DNA form, the CDR3 reads TGTGCCAGCAGCCAAGGGACAGGGAAAGAGACCCAGTACTTC. It specifies CASSQGTGKETQYF.

The V and J genes are TRBV5-1 and TRBJ2-7; D not resolved. Looked up from germline, CDR1 is SGHRS and CDR2 is YFSETQ. V was trimmed by 7 bases and J by 2 bases, leaving 10 bases between them. This CDR3 spans 12 amino acids. The CDR3 is CASGGTAYEQYF. The CDR3 nucleotides are TGCGCCAGCGGCGGTACCGCCTACGAGCAGTACTTC.

The V call is TRBV6-5, the J call TRBJ2-7, with unresolved D. V lost 0 bases to trimming and J lost 4 bases, with 13 bases between them. Germline CDR1 reads MNHEY; CDR2 reads SVGAGI. This CDR3 has 15 amino acids. The CDR3 sequence: CASSYSVGENYEQYF. CDR3 DNA sequence: TGTGCCAGCAGTTACTCGGTAGGAGAGAATTACGAGCAGTACTTC.

The CDR3 DNA reads as TGTGCCAGCGAATCAGGCGGGGTAGGAACAGATACGCAGTATTTT. This codes for CASESGGVGTDTQYF. The chain joins TRBV2 to TRBJ2-3; D is possibly TRBD2 (6 bases). This CDR3 is built from 15 residues. V was clipped by 8 bases and J by 3 bases, with 18 bases between them. Germline assignment: CDR1 SNHLY and CDR2 FYNNEI.

Only a few counts were recorded for this clone. The chain couples TRBV7-9 to TRBJ1-2; 7 positions agree with TRBD1. The CDR3 length is 13 residues. V was pared by 5 bases and J by 3 bases, with 3 bases of the junction left unmatched. CDR1 is SEHNR, CDR2 FQNEAQ, per germline (reference sequence). The CDR3 nucleotides are TGTGCCAGCAGCCCGGGACAGTACTATGGCTACACCTTC. Amino acids: CASSPGQYYGYTF.

V gene TRBV3-1 (or the pseudogene TRBV3-2) combines with J gene TRBJ2-3, with 14 nucleotides matching TRBD2. This CDR3 has 16 amino acids. The germline gives CDR1 LGHDT, CDR2 YNNKEL (reference sequence). Trimming at V came to 4 bases and at J to 4 bases, leaving 4 bases not matched to a gene. The CDR3 here is CASSRTSGGQSDTQYF. The CDR3 DNA follows: TGTGCCAGCAGCCGGACTAGCGGGGGGCAATCAGATACGCAGTATTTT.

The chain combines TRBV28 with TRBJ2-1; D is perhaps TRBD1 (6 bases). Trimming took 4 bases from V and 6 from J, leaving 16 bases between them. The CDR3 sequence is 15 residues long. Germline CDR1 and CDR2: MDHEN and SYDVKM. CDR3 loop: CASSSLGQMVNEQFF. In DNA form, the CDR3 reads TGTGCCAGCAGTTCCCTCGGACAGATGGTCAATGAGCAGTTCTTC.

In this sample, this clone turned up a few times. This chain uses TRBV2 with TRBJ2-7; possibly TRBD1 for D (5 bases). Deletions cut 7 bases from V and 7 bases from J, with 17 bases between. The V gene's germline CDR1 is SNHLY and CDR2 FYNNEI. CDR3 length: 13 residues. CDR3 in amino acids: CASNSRQSWEQYF. For the CDR3, the DNA is TGTGCCAGCAACTCAAGACAGTCTTGGGAGCAGTACTTC.

The V gene is TRBV9, the J gene TRBJ2-1, with TRBD2 identical over 7 bases. Per the germline V gene, CDR1 is SGDLS and CDR2 is YYNGEE. There are 18 residues in the CDR3. The junction had 10 bases not matched to a gene; V was cut back by 0 bases and J by 1 base. CDR3 nucleotides: TGTGCCAGCAGCGTAGCTGGTACTGGTAGCGGGTCCTACAATGAGCAGTTCTTC. Translated, it gives CASSVAGTGSGSYNEQFF. Variable domain in full (rest from reference TRBV9 and TRBJ2-1): DSGVTQTPKHLITATGQRVTLRCSPRSGDLSVYWYQQSLDQGLQFLIQYYNGEERAKGNILERFSAQQFPDLHSELNLSSLELGDSALYFCASSVAGTGSGSYNEQFFGPGTRLTVL.

The J gene is TRBJ1-5, the V gene TRBV10-3; TRBD1 matches at 9 bases. Germline CDR1 and CDR2: ENHRY and SYGVKD. The J segment lost 4 bases and the V segment lost 4 bases, leaving 5 bases of the junction unmatched. The CDR3 covers 15 residues. CDR3 nucleotides: TGTGCCATCAGTGTGGGACAGGGTAGAAATCAGCCCCAGCATTTT. Its translation is CAISVGQGRNQPQHF.

The V call is TRBV11-2, the J call TRBJ2-1, with D unresolved. CDR3 length: 12 amino acids. Germline values: CDR1 SGHAT, CDR2 FQNNGV. Trimming shortened V by 1 base and J by 10 bases, and 8 bases separated the two germline ends. The CDR3: CASSLGQSEQFF. The DNA for the CDR3 is TGTGCCAGCAGCTTAGGGCAGTCAGAGCAGTTCTTC.

V gene TRBV18 combines with J gene TRBJ2-7, with D possibly being TRBD2 (6 bases). Trimming removed 2 bases at V and 7 bases at J, with 18 bases between. CDR1 and CDR2 (germline): KGHSH, LQKENI. This CDR3 is built from 15 residues. DNA of the CDR3: TGTGCCAGCTCACCAACGGCAGGGACTCAAGGGGAGCAGTACTTC. It specifies CASSPTAGTQGEQYF.

J is TRBJ2-3 and V is TRBV7-2; 7 bases agree with TRBD2. The germline CDR1 and CDR2 sequences are SGHTA and FQGNSA. Germline trimming cut 5 bases from V and 9 bases from J; bases unmatched to any gene: 23. CDR3 length: 18 residues. Here the CDR3 reads CASSLDGLAVSIQRTQYF. The CDR3 coding sequence is TGTGCCAGCAGCCTCGACGGCCTAGCGGTCTCCATACAGAGAACGCAGTATTTT.

The rearrangement uses TRBV14 and TRBJ2-3; possibly TRBD2 for D (5 bases). Trimming left V 0 bases short and J 0 bases short, with 13 bases between. The CDR3 extends over 17 amino acids. Per the germline V gene, CDR1 is SGHDN and CDR2 is FVKESK. CDR3 region: CASSQDLGGSSTDTQYF. The CDR3 nucleotides read TGTGCCAGCAGCCAAGATTTAGGAGGAAGTAGCACAGATACGCAGTATTTT.

The chain couples TRBV28 to TRBJ2-7; a possible D gene is TRBD1 (6 bases). The germline V gene encodes CDR1 MDHEN and CDR2 SYDVKM. The V gene lost 2 bases and the J gene lost 1 base, with 9 bases spanning the gap. The CDR3 sequence is 14 residues long. CDR3 in amino acids: CASSLTGWSYEQYF. The DNA of the CDR3 is TGTGCCAGCAGTTTAACAGGGTGGTCCTACGAGCAGTACTTC.